This T cell receptor beta chain was identified in a study of TIL therapy for anti-PD-1-resistant metastatic lung cancer (dated by TCRdb to the early 2020s). Regarding the study in general: Tumors were collected before any PD-1/PD-L1 blockade, after which patients were given nivolumab, and patients who progressed were given lymphodepletion, an infusion of expanded TIL and IL-2. Enrolled patients had a median age of roughly 50 years (range about 38-75) and a median tumor PD-L1 proportion score of around 6%. Most of the cohort had lung adenocarcinoma, including a handful of EGFR-mutant tumors and two ALK-rearranged tumors, and half of the patients were either current or former smokers. Across the cohort, whole-exome sequencing showed a median non-synonymous tumor mutation burden of roughly 1.5 mutations per megabase. T cell receptor beta sequencing of tumor and peripheral blood served to follow clonotypes across the tumor, the expanded TIL product, and serial blood samples. Paper-wide results and their limitations: The baseline peripheral repertoire was partially replaced by infused TIL clonotypes, which then decayed over months, and persistence showed no apparent association with response. The study protocol defined all tumor marker inferences as exploratory. Because the cohort was highly selected, with more treatment-naive, never-smoker and oncogene-addicted patients than is typical, generalizability is limited.

The sample's time point label, decoded: pre-treatment sample, taken before nivolumab and TIL therapy. A phase I trial run at two centers enrolled adults with stage 4 NSCLC between 2017 and early 2020. Samples came from a single-arm, open-label phase I trial of tumor-infiltrating lymphocyte therapy with nivolumab in advanced non-small cell lung cancer. Blood mononuclear cells were isolated from EDTA tubes by Ficoll gradient and were snap-frozen as pellets, and DNA was extracted with a Qiagen mini-prep kit. The immunoSEQ v3 hsTCRB kit was used to amplify TCR beta CDR3 regions from genomic DNA through bias-controlled multiplex PCR. The TCR libraries were sequenced on an Illumina NextSeq 500 to 2 million to 2.5 million read pairs for survey level or 5-6 million read pairs for deep level. The source study handled its data this way. The immunoSEQ Analyzer software assigned V, D and J genes, filtered out non-productive sequences, and reported clonality. Repertoires were compared by productive Simpson clonality and by the Morisita overlap index of productive TRB rearrangements between infused TIL and blood. The absolute count of a clonotype in blood was estimated by multiplying the lymphocyte count by the CD3+ fraction and by the productive frequency of the clone. The clones in this table, taken by TCRdb from immuneACCESS, are in-frame only. Not every clone is retained; where verified, under half of the shortfall comes from an unresolved V gene, and the cause of the rest is unknown. From that table come the V and J calls and clone size; the DNA was used to work out D and trimming. This sample comprises about 32,000 clones, about 70% of them detected only once. The biggest ten clones account for around 2.9% of the sample.

As encoded in the germline V gene, CDR1 is SGHVS while CDR2 is FQNEAQ. A distance of 10 bases separates the germline ends of V and J, which lose 4 bases and 9 bases respectively. The CDR3 covers 11 residues, taking in both the cysteine and the phenylalanine. The entry retains the CDR3 DNA only, 33 bases that are in frame from base 1. This clone was seen just once. Its antigen target is currently unknown. No quality values exist for individual bases; no much larger clone is one base distant. This sample comprised blood, obtained at baseline. The TCR comes from a woman aged 30 to 85 with non-small cell lung cancer. The receptor chain draws on TRBV7-8 and TRBJ2-7; a tentative D call is TRBD2 (5 bases match). The bases read TGTGCCAGCAGCTCCACGGGGTGGCAGTACTTC. Its amino acids are CASSSTGWQYF.